The clone carrying this T cell receptor beta chain came up once. The sample carries other DNA sequences with the same CDR3. This specimen comes from a study of blood T cell repertoires in COVID-19. Study as a whole: Italy, Spain and the United States were the sources of the convalescent and acute COVID-19 samples. PBMCs, B-cell-depleted T cells, or T cells were the source of the cDNA or gDNA that made up the material.

Authors' methods: It was from reference gene primer amplification that nucleated cell counts were estimated. Sequencing was performed with immunoSEQ multiplex PCR; in TCRdb, only in-frame clones are kept and a portion is missing. V and J calls and clone size are those listed in that table; D and trimming were worked out from the DNA. The profile shows roughly 360,000 clones, approximately 88% of them singletons. Participants reported their clinical history, and cohort assignment relied on those reports. V lost 5 bases to trimming and J lost 4 bases; unmatched junction nucleotides: 4. Looked up from germline, CDR1 is SGHRS and CDR2 is YFSETQ. This CDR3 has 15 amino acids.

This TCR was recovered from a woman aged 25 to 39 with acute COVID-19. Sequencing input: PBMCs or T cells enriched from blood (not recorded which). The chain carries TRBV5-1 and TRBJ2-1; 12 bases agree with TRBD2. The CDR3 loop reads CASSPTSGGYNEQFF. CDR3 coding DNA: TGCGCCAGCAGTCCGACTAGCGGGGGATACAATGAGCAGTTCTTC. The complete variable domain, with remaining parts taken from reference TRBV5-1 and TRBJ2-1, reads KAGVTQTPRYLIKTRGQQVTLSCSPISGHRSVSWYQQTPGQGLQFLFEYFSETQRNKGNFPGRFSGRQFSNSRSEMNVSTLELGDSALYLCASSPTSGGYNEQFFGPGTRLTVL.